This record covers a single T cell receptor (beta chain). Its specific antigen is unknown. A read error may produce the germline difference seen at one junction end. Measured from the cysteine to the phenylalanine, the CDR3 is 14 residues long. Left in the record is the CDR3 DNA by itself, 42 bases read in frame from the first base. The germline V gene specifies SGHAT as CDR1 and FQNNGV as CDR2. These data originate in a study of blood T cell repertoires in COVID-19 (dated by TCRdb to 2019 to 2021). In terms of the full investigation: Samples covering the acute and convalescent phases of COVID-19 were provided by collaborators in the United States, Italy and Spain. The material from the prospective study consisted of cDNA or gDNA derived from T cells, B-cell-depleted T cells, or PBMCs. The samples were drawn from two sources: the first 160 participants of the ongoing ImmuneRACE study, and fewer than 1,500 subjects contributed by 6 global collaborators. A de-identified subject ID, COVID-19 status, age in years and sex were almost always included in the sample metadata. Where available, HLA class I and class II types were taken from metadata supplied by the sample provider and were not determined by assay-based typing. The repertoires were released in a freely available public database meant as a resource for research on the immune response to SARS-CoV-2. The dataset comprised deeply sampled blood TCRbeta repertoires from subjects exposed to, actively infected with, or recovered from COVID-19. Broad study findings and their caveats: The quantity of clinical and demographic metadata differed by source and by participant and was supplied without curation.

The immunoSEQ Assay, a bias-controlled multiplex PCR, was used to amplify TCRbeta CDR3 regions from genomic DNA. The paper's data handling went like this. Within the assay, amplification of reference gene primers was used to estimate how many nucleated cells each sample contained. Sequence reads were collapsed and filtered to measure the absolute abundance of every unique TCRbeta CDR3 rearrangement. Productive Simpson clonality was computed per sample as the square root of Simpson's diversity index over productive rearrangements. TCRdb re-hosts the immuneACCESS table, in-frame sequences only. Its copies lack some clones; in the studies checked, an unresolved V gene accounts for under half of them, and the cause for the rest is not known. The V and J calls and clone size were taken over from that table, and D and trimming were inferred from the DNA. This sample is represented by tens of thousands of clones; around 89% of them were singletons. The top ten clonotypes cover 4.5% to 6% of the sample.

Each collaborating institution followed its own protocols to collect whole blood in K2EDTA tubes. For TCRbeta analysis, collaborators shipped samples in one of three forms: frozen whole blood, isolated PBMCs, or DNA extracted from either of those sample types. Sample: peripheral blood. The origin of this receptor is a woman of 80 years or more with active COVID-19. The chain employs TRBV11-2 and TRBJ2-5; the D gene is unclear. This receptor has the CDR3 CASSLFSPRLPLDF. Read as DNA, the sequence is TGTGCCAGCAGCTTATTCTCTCCGCGCCTCCCGCTGGACTTC.